Listed below are T cell receptor beta chains from one sample, sequenced in a study of cytomegalovirus exposure and HLA in healthy donors. The assay was immunoSEQ multiplex PCR, and TCRdb's table has in-frame clones only and misses some. The sample yields under 250,000 clones, over 75% seen once. The specimen was PBMCs. These receptors came from a man younger than 35 in good health and CMV-seropositive. Both conserved end residues are part of each CDR3. D genes are given only for firm matches. Size tells how often a clone was seen (once, few, many) or the class of an expanded clone, and some rows leave it out.

cdr3_nt cdr3_aa v_call clone_size j_call d_call
TGTGCCAGCAGTGCCATCCTAGCGGGAGGGCCGTACGAGCAGTACTTC CASSAILAGGPYEQYF TRBV6-6 NA TRBJ2-7 TRBD2
TGTGCCAGTCTACCCAGGGGGCGACGGGACACTGAAGCTTTCTTT CASLPRGRRDTEAFF TRBV19 NA TRBJ1-1 TRBD1
TGTGCCAGCAGCCAGAGACTAGCGGGAGGGGACGACGAGCAGTACTTC CASSQRLAGGDDEQYF TRBV5-4 NA TRBJ2-7 TRBD2
TGCGCCAGCAGCTTGGATGTACAGGAACCATCGGCTAACTATGGCTACACCTTC CASSLDVQEPSANYGYTF TRBV5-1 NA TRBJ1-2 NA
TGCGCCAGCAGCCAAGGCAGGGCCTACGAGCAGTACTTC CASSQGRAYEQYF TRBV4-1 NA TRBJ2-7 NA
TGTGCCAGCAGCTTATCCGGATTCGGGGAGCTGTTTTTT CASSLSGFGELFF TRBV7-8 NA TRBJ2-2 NA
TGCGCCAGCAGCTTGGCGGCAGGGGGGGATGAAAAACTGTTTTTT CASSLAAGGDEKLFF TRBV5-1 NA TRBJ1-4 TRBD1
TGCGCCAGCAGCTTGGATTCTAGCGGGAGCAGCTACAATGAGCAGTTCTTC CASSLDSSGSSYNEQFF TRBV5-1 NA TRBJ2-1 TRBD2
TGTGCCAGCAGCCTTGATGTCTACAATGAGCAGTTCTTC CASSLDVYNEQFF TRBV2 NA TRBJ2-1 NA
TGCGCCAGCAGCTCCCCGGGGCAGGTACGGGATACGCAGTATTTT CASSSPGQVRDTQYF TRBV5-1 few TRBJ2-3 NA
TGTGCCAGCAGCCTACAGGGCTTTGAGCAGTTCTTC CASSLQGFEQFF TRBV14 NA TRBJ2-1 NA
TGTGCCAGCAGCTTGGTTGGCAGATCCTCTGGGGCCAACGTCCTGACTTTC CASSLVGRSSGANVLTF TRBV5-4 NA TRBJ2-6 NA
TGTGCCAGCAGCTTAGGAGTCTCCTACGAGCAGTACTTC CASSLGVSYEQYF TRBV5-6 NA TRBJ2-7 NA
TGCGCCAGCAGTGAATCTATCTCCGGGACAGGGTCCTACGAGCAGTACTTC CASSESISGTGSYEQYF TRBV4-3 NA TRBJ2-7 TRBD1
TGTGCCAGCAGCGTAAGTCACAGTTATCCCTACGAGCAGTACTTC CASSVSHSYPYEQYF TRBV9 NA TRBJ2-7 NA
TGTGCCAGCAGTTTATCGGACATCTACAATGAGCAGTTCTTC CASSLSDIYNEQFF TRBV27 NA TRBJ2-1 NA
TGTGCCAGCAGCCCGGACAGGGAGTACTATGGCTACACCTTC CASSPDREYYGYTF TRBV6-5 NA TRBJ1-2 TRBD1
TGTGCCAGCAGCGAAAGAAGGACAGGGCCTTTCACAGATACGCAGTATTTT CASSERRTGPFTDTQYF TRBV2 NA TRBJ2-3 TRBD1
TGTGCCTGGAGTTTTAGCTACGGCTACACCTTC CAWSFSYGYTF TRBV30 NA TRBJ1-2 NA
TGTGCCAGCAGCCGGGACAGGGGGCGCTACGAGCAGTACTTC CASSRDRGRYEQYF TRBV14 NA TRBJ2-7 TRBD1
TGTGCCAGCAGCCTGCAGGGGTGGTGTACCTTC CASSLQGWCTF TRBV6-1 NA TRBJ1-2 NA
TGTGCCTGGACGTGGGTCACCGGGGAGCTGTTTTTT CAWTWVTGELFF TRBV30 NA TRBJ2-2 NA
TGTGCCAGCAGATATGGACTTCGCACAGATACGCAGTATTTT CASRYGLRTDTQYF TRBV27 NA TRBJ2-3 NA
TGTGCCAGCAGTTACGACGGGACTGGCCAGCCCCAGCATTTT CASSYDGTGQPQHF TRBV6-5 NA TRBJ1-5 NA
TGTGCCAGCAGCTTACTGGACACCGGGGAGCTGTTTTTT CASSLLDTGELFF TRBV7-9 NA TRBJ2-2 NA
TGCGCCAGCAGCCTCACCCCGGGACAGGGGACCTACGAGCAGTACTTC CASSLTPGQGTYEQYF TRBV4-1 few TRBJ2-7 TRBD1